The 8 T cell receptor beta chains presented below share a single source sample, sequenced in a study of blood T cell repertoires in COVID-19 (dated by TCRdb to the early 2020s). Library preparation was by the immunoSEQ multiplex PCR assay. TCRdb took this table from immuneACCESS and kept in-frame rearrangements with V and J called. Such tables lack part of the clones; where checked against another copy, unresolved V genes explain under half of the gap, and the rest is unexplained. The sample profile shows a few hundred thousand clones; around 87% of them were found once. Approximately 4% of the sample belongs to the ten largest clones. The sequencing input was peripheral blood. All receptors derive from a woman in her 50s with active or convalescent COVID-19.

The chain has TRBV15 and TRBJ1-5, with D hard to call. Germline CDR1 reads LNHNV; CDR2 reads YYDKDF (reference sequence). Trimming removed 0 bases from V and 5 bases from J, with 5 bases in between. The CDR3 spans 13 residues. For the CDR3, the DNA is TGTGCCACCAGCAGAGATCCTGATCAGCCCCAGCATTTT. It translates to CATSRDPDQPQHF.

The chain is built from TRBV10-3 and TRBJ2-2; no definite D call. CDR1 is ENHRY, CDR2 SYGVKD, per germline. V lost 9 bases, J lost 1 base, and 9 bases lay in between. This CDR3 comprises 13 residues. The CDR3 spells CAMGQVNTGELFF. CDR3 coding DNA: TGTGCCATGGGTCAGGTGAACACCGGGGAGCTGTTTTTT.

The chain couples TRBV6-2 or TRBV6-3 to TRBJ1-5, with D uncertain. This CDR3 has 16 amino acids. Trimming took 5 bases from V and 5 from J, leaving 19 bases between them. The germline CDR1 and CDR2 sequences are MNHEY and SVGEGT. DNA for the CDR3: TGTGCCAGCAGTAGACTCACGTGGTGGGGAGATCAGCCCCAGCATTTT. It encodes CASSRLTWWGDQPQHF.

V is TRBV28 and J is TRBJ2-7; 7 positions match TRBD1. J was trimmed by 0 bases and V by 6 bases; bases with no gene match: 5. CDR3 size: 14 residues. Looked up from germline, CDR1 is MDHEN and CDR2 is SYDVKM. Here the CDR3 DNA reads TGTGCCAGCAGCCTGACAGGGAGCTCCTACGAGCAGTACTTC. Residues: CASSLTGSSYEQYF.

The chain carries TRBV5-5 and TRBJ2-2; D remains ambiguous. The V end was cut by 1 base, the J end by 1 base, with 8 bases between. The CDR3 has 15 residues. The germline V gene encodes CDR1 SGHKS and CDR2 YYEKEE (reference sequence). The CDR3 region is CASSLSDGNTGELFF. The CDR3 nucleotides are TGTGCCAGCAGCTTGTCAGATGGGAACACCGGGGAGCTGTTTTTT.

V usage is TRBV24-1 and J usage is TRBJ2-1; D gene unclear. The germline CDR1 and CDR2 sequences are KGHDR and SFDVKD. The CDR3 loop spans 12 amino acids. The V end was cut by 9 bases, the J end by 6 bases, with 11 bases between. This chain's CDR3 is CATGQLSNEQFF. The CDR3 nucleotides read TGTGCCACCGGGCAACTGTCCAATGAGCAGTTCTTC.

The J gene is TRBJ1-6, the V gene TRBV30; D remains ambiguous. V lost 2 bases to trimming and J lost 8 bases, with 16 bases between them. This CDR3 has 15 residues. Per germline, CDR1 GTSNPN and CDR2 SVGIG (reference sequence). DNA for the CDR3: TGTGCCTGGAGTACCCCCCGGTTCCCGGATTCACCCCTCCACTTT. Its protein is CAWSTPRFPDSPLHF.

The chain employs TRBV6-2 or TRBV6-3 and TRBJ2-7; D call uncertain. With 3 bases removed from V and 2 bases from J, the gap between germline ends came to 11 bases. The length of the CDR3 is 14 residues. Germline CDR1 MNHEY, CDR2 SVGEGT. Here the CDR3 DNA reads TGTGCCAGCAGTTATGCGAGTATCCCCTACGAGCAGTACTTC. Amino acids: CASSYASIPYEQYF.